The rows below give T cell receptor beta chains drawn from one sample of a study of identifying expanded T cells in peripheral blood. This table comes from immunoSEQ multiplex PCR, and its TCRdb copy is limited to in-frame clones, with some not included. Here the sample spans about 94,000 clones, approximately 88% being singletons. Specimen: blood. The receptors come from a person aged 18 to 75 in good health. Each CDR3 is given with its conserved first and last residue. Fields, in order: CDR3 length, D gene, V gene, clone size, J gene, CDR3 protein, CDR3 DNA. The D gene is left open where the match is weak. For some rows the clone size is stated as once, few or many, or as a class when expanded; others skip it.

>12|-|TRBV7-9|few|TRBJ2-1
CASSLSNNEQFF
TGTGCCAGCAGCTTATCAAATAATGAGCAGTTCTTC
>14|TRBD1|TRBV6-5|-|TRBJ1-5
CASSDRDSNQPQHF
TGTGCCAGCAGTGACAGGGACAGCAATCAGCCCCAGCATTTT
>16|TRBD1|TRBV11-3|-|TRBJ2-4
CASSLGTGVGKNIQYF
TGTGCCAGCAGCCTTGGGACAGGGGTTGGCAAAAACATTCAGTACTTC
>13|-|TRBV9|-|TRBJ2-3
CASSPGPTDTQYF
TGTGCCAGCAGCCCAGGTCCCACAGATACGCAGTATTTT
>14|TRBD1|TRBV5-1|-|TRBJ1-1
CASSLAGGGTEAFF
TGCGCCAGCAGCTTGGCAGGGGGAGGAACTGAAGCTTTCTTT
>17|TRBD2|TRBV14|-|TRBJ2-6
CASSHLAGGTGANVLTF
TGTGCCAGCAGCCACCTAGCGGGGGGTACTGGGGCCAACGTCCTGACTTTC
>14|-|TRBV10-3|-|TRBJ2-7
CAIRGDGTSYEQYF
TGTGCCATCAGGGGGGACGGGACCTCCTACGAGCAGTACTTC
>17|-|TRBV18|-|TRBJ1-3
CASSPRADEMGGNTIYF
TGTGCCAGCTCACCACGTGCGGATGAAATGGGTGGAAACACCATATATTTT
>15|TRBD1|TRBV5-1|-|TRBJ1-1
CASSLGRGRVTEAFF
TGCGCCAGCAGCTTGGGCAGGGGGCGAGTCACTGAAGCTTTCTTT
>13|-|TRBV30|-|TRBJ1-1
CAWISRLNTEAFF
TGTGCCTGGATTTCTCGGCTGAACACTGAAGCTTTCTTT
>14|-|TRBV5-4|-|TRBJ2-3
CASSLDGAPDTQYF
TGTGCCAGCAGCTTGGACGGGGCGCCAGATACGCAGTATTTT
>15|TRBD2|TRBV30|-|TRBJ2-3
CAWRGTRGSFDTQYF
TGTGCCTGGAGGGGGACTAGGGGATCTTTTGATACGCAGTATTTT
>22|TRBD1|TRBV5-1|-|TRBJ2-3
CASSSPQQGAFGGGPSTDTQYF
TGCGCCAGCAGCTCCCCTCAGCAGGGGGCATTTGGCGGAGGTCCGAGCACAGATACGCAGTATTTT
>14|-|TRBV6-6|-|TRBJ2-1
CASSYSGRRNEQFF
TGTGCCAGCAGTTACAGTGGCAGAAGAAATGAGCAGTTCTTC
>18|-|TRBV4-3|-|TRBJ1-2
CASSQDLGREGANYGYTF
TGCGCCAGCAGCCAAGATCTCGGCAGGGAGGGAGCTAACTATGGCTACACCTTC
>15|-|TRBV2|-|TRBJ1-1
CASRGRSPLSTEAFF
TGTGCCAGCAGGGGCCGGAGTCCCCTGAGCACTGAAGCTTTCTTT
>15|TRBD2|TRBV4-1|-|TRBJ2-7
CASSGTSGSHYEQYF
TGCGCCAGCAGCGGTACTAGCGGGAGTCACTACGAGCAGTACTTC
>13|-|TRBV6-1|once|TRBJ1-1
CASRITGGAEAFF
TGTGCCAGCAGGATAACAGGAGGGGCTGAAGCTTTCTTT
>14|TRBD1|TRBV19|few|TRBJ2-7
CASSIGQGAYEQYF
TGTGCCAGTAGTATTGGGCAGGGGGCCTACGAGCAGTACTTC
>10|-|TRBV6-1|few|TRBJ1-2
CASSEEGYTF
TGTGCCAGCAGTGAGGAGGGCTACACCTTC
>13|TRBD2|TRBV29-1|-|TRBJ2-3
CSVLAGGPYTQYF
TGCAGCGTTTTAGCGGGGGGGCCTTATACGCAGTATTTT
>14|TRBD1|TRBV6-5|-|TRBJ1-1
CASSATGKRPDAFF
TGTGCCAGCAGTGCGACAGGGAAGCGCCCTGATGCTTTCTTT
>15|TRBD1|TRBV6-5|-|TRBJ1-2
CASSYIGTANYGYTF
TGTGCCAGCAGTTACATCGGGACAGCTAACTATGGCTACACCTTC
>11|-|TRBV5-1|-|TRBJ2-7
CASSFSGEQYF
TGCGCCAGCAGCTTTTCGGGTGAGCAGTACTTC
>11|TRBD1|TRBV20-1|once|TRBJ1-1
CSASLDRAAFF
TGCAGTGCTAGTTTGGACAGGGCGGCTTTCTTT
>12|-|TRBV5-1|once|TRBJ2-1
CASSLFNNEQFF
TGCGCCAGCAGCTTGTTCAACAATGAGCAGTTCTTC
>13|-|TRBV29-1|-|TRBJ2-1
CSVELASYNEQFF
TGCAGCGTTGAACTAGCCTCCTACAATGAGCAGTTCTTC
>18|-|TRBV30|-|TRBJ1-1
CAWSIEAGRTGGYTEAFF
TGTGCCTGGAGTATAGAGGCAGGCCGAACGGGAGGATACACTGAAGCTTTCTTT
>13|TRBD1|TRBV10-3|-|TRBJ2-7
CAISRADRDEQYF
TGTGCCATCAGTCGAGCCGACAGGGACGAGCAGTACTTC
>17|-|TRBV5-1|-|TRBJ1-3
CASSLRAGTGYENTIYF
TGCGCCAGCAGCTTGCGGGCCGGTACAGGGTACGAAAACACCATATATTTT
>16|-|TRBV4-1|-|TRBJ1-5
CASSRAREAGNQPQHF
TGCGCCAGCAGCCGGGCCAGGGAGGCGGGCAATCAGCCCCAGCATTTT
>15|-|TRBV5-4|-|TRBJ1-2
CASSSKSGTSGGYTF
TGTGCCAGCAGTTCCAAGTCCGGGACCTCGGGGGGCTACACCTTC
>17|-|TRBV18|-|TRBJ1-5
CASSPLRARVGHQPQHF
TGTGCCAGCTCACCTCTCCGAGCGAGAGTTGGGCATCAGCCCCAGCATTTT
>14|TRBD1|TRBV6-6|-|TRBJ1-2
CASSESGTVGGYTF
TGTGCCAGCAGTGAGAGCGGGACAGTCGGGGGCTACACCTTC
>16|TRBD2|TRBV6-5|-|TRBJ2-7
CASSYSTSGARYEQYF
TGTGCCAGCAGTTACTCGACTAGCGGAGCCCGCTACGAGCAGTACTTC
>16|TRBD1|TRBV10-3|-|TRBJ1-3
CAISPGQRNSGNTIYF
TGTGCCATCAGCCCGGGACAGCGGAACTCTGGAAACACCATATATTTT
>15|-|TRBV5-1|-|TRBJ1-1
CASSLAQGMNTEAFF
TGCGCCAGCAGCTTGGCGCAGGGTATGAACACTGAAGCTTTCTTT